This is a list of T cell receptor beta chains from one sample in a study of blood T cells in healthy people across ages. TCRdb itself ran the 5' RACE reads through MiXCR, one entry per CDR3 protein. The sample records around 650,000 distinct CDR3 sequences, 40% to 45% being singletons. Material: blood. The source of these receptors is a man aged 80 or over in good health. Each CDR3 is given with its conserved first and last residue. Each record gives: clone size, D gene, V gene, J gene, CDR3 DNA, CDR3 protein. A D gene is named only where the DNA matches it firmly. Clone size is not always given. Where it is, it says once, few, many or a class for expanded clones.

abundance: few; d_gene: -; v_gene: TRBV13; j_gene: TRBJ2-2; CDR3nt: TGTGCCAGCAGCCGACGACAGGGAGGCGGTGGGTTTGCGGAGCTGTTTTTT; CDR3aa: CASSRRQGGGGFAELFF
abundance: -; d_gene: TRBD1; v_gene: TRBV12-3/TRBV12-4; j_gene: TRBJ2-1; CDR3nt: TGTGCCAGCAGTTTATTCCAGGGGGCGGCTGGGGAGCAGTTCTTC; CDR3aa: CASSLFQGAAGEQFF
abundance: -; d_gene: -; v_gene: TRBV27; j_gene: TRBJ1-1; CDR3nt: TGTGCCAGCAGTTTATGGGGCCTAGGTGGTTCTGGTGAAGCTTTCTTT; CDR3aa: CASSLWGLGGSGEAFF
abundance: -; d_gene: -; v_gene: TRBV4-3; j_gene: TRBJ2-1; CDR3nt: TGCGCCAGCAGCCCGGTAAGACCCAATGAGCAGTTCTTC; CDR3aa: CASSPVRPNEQFF
abundance: -; d_gene: -; v_gene: TRBV4-3; j_gene: TRBJ2-2; CDR3nt: TGCGCCAGCAGCCTCGAGTGGGGTGACACCGGGGAGCTGTTTTTT; CDR3aa: CASSLEWGDTGELFF
abundance: few; d_gene: TRBD1; v_gene: TRBV2; j_gene: TRBJ2-7; CDR3nt: TGTGCCAGCAGTGATCGACAGGGCTACGAGCAGTACTTC; CDR3aa: CASSDRQGYEQYF
abundance: -; d_gene: TRBD1; v_gene: TRBV7-8; j_gene: TRBJ2-1; CDR3nt: TGTGCCAGCAGCACCCGGGGACAGGGGAAGTTCTTC; CDR3aa: CASSTRGQGKFF
abundance: few; d_gene: TRBD1; v_gene: TRBV6-5; j_gene: TRBJ2-7; CDR3nt: TGTGCCAGCAGTCGGGACAGGCTTTTAACCTACGAGCAGTACTTC; CDR3aa: CASSRDRLLTYEQYF
abundance: -; d_gene: -; v_gene: TRBV4-2; j_gene: TRBJ1-4; CDR3nt: TGTGCCAGCAGCCAAGAAAGCGGCCCGCGAACTGGGGAAAAACTGTTTTTT; CDR3aa: CASSQESGPRTGEKLFF
abundance: few; d_gene: -; v_gene: TRBV5-1; j_gene: TRBJ2-7; CDR3nt: TGCGCCAGCAGCTTGGATGTGGGGGCAGCCCAAACCTACGAGCAGTACTTC; CDR3aa: CASSLDVGAAQTYEQYF
abundance: few; d_gene: TRBD2; v_gene: TRBV27; j_gene: TRBJ2-3; CDR3nt: TGTGCCAGCAGCCGAGCTAGCGGGAGGGCCGGGCTAGATACGCAGTATTTT; CDR3aa: CASSRASGRAGLDTQYF
abundance: few; d_gene: -; v_gene: TRBV2; j_gene: TRBJ2-5; CDR3nt: TGTGCCAGCAGTGAAGTGCTAGCCGGGCTTGGGACCCAGTACTTC; CDR3aa: CASSEVLAGLGTQYF
abundance: few; d_gene: -; v_gene: TRBV27; j_gene: TRBJ2-7; CDR3nt: TGTGCCAGCAGTTTATGGGGCGCCTACGAGCAGTACTTC; CDR3aa: CASSLWGAYEQYF
abundance: -; d_gene: TRBD1; v_gene: TRBV12-3/TRBV12-4; j_gene: TRBJ1-1; CDR3nt: TGTGCCAGCAGTGTAGGCCAGGGGGCCGTGGCTTTCTTT; CDR3aa: CASSVGQGAVAFF
abundance: -; d_gene: -; v_gene: TRBV7-8; j_gene: TRBJ2-5; CDR3nt: TGTGCCAGCAGCTTCGTTTCAAAAAAGACGAAAGAGACCCAGTACTTC; CDR3aa: CASSFVSKKTKETQYF
abundance: few; d_gene: TRBD1; v_gene: TRBV5-1; j_gene: TRBJ1-2; CDR3nt: TGCGCCAGCAGCATTACAGGGGGTGCAGACTATGGCTACACCTTC; CDR3aa: CASSITGGADYGYTF
abundance: -; d_gene: TRBD2; v_gene: TRBV4-1; j_gene: TRBJ2-5; CDR3nt: TGCGCCAGCAGCCAATTCGGGGGGTTTGCAGAGACCCAGTACTTC; CDR3aa: CASSQFGGFAETQYF
abundance: -; d_gene: TRBD1; v_gene: TRBV15; j_gene: TRBJ1-1; CDR3nt: TGTGCCACCAGCAGAGAAGGGACAGGGGTCACTGAAGCTTTCTTT; CDR3aa: CATSREGTGVTEAFF
abundance: many; d_gene: TRBD2; v_gene: TRBV5-5; j_gene: TRBJ2-1; CDR3nt: TGTGCCAGCAGCCTTGGGATGGGCGGGGGCTACAATGAGCAGTTCTTC; CDR3aa: CASSLGMGGGYNEQFF
abundance: few; d_gene: -; v_gene: TRBV10-2; j_gene: TRBJ2-6; CDR3nt: TGCGCCAGCAGTGAGTCCCTAGGGCCTGGGGCCAACGTCCTGACTTTC; CDR3aa: CASSESLGPGANVLTF
abundance: -; d_gene: -; v_gene: TRBV5-1; j_gene: TRBJ2-7; CDR3nt: TGCGCCAGCAGCTTGGCCGGGACACACTCCTACGGGCAGTACTTC; CDR3aa: CASSLAGTHSYGQYF
abundance: -; d_gene: -; v_gene: TRBV6-6; j_gene: TRBJ2-7; CDR3nt: TGTGCCAGCAGTTACGGCTATTACTCCTTCGAGCAGTACTTC; CDR3aa: CASSYGYYSFEQYF
abundance: -; d_gene: -; v_gene: TRBV12-3/TRBV12-4; j_gene: TRBJ2-2; CDR3nt: TGTGCCAGCAGTCTACTAGCGAACACCGGGGAGCTGTTTTTT; CDR3aa: CASSLLANTGELFF
abundance: -; d_gene: TRBD1; v_gene: TRBV6-2/TRBV6-3; j_gene: TRBJ1-6; CDR3nt: TGTGCCAGCAGTTACCGTACCGGGACAGGCACTGATAATTCACCCCTCCACTTT; CDR3aa: CASSYRTGTGTDNSPLHF
abundance: -; d_gene: -; v_gene: TRBV6-5; j_gene: TRBJ1-1; CDR3nt: TGTGCCAGCAGTTACGGTCGGGGACGCACTGAAGCTTTCTTT; CDR3aa: CASSYGRGRTEAFF
abundance: -; d_gene: TRBD2; v_gene: TRBV29-1; j_gene: TRBJ2-3; CDR3nt: TGCAGCGTTGAAGGACTAGCGTCTTTCACAGATACGCAGTATTTT; CDR3aa: CSVEGLASFTDTQYF
abundance: few; d_gene: -; v_gene: TRBV6-6; j_gene: TRBJ2-7; CDR3nt: TGTGCCAGCAGCCAAGACCACGAGCAGTACTTC; CDR3aa: CASSQDHEQYF
abundance: few; d_gene: -; v_gene: TRBV5-1; j_gene: TRBJ1-2; CDR3nt: TGCGCCAGCAGCTTGTATCTGGGGCTCCAGGGTGGCAATGGCTACACCTTC; CDR3aa: CASSLYLGLQGGNGYTF
abundance: few; d_gene: TRBD1; v_gene: TRBV7-2; j_gene: TRBJ2-5; CDR3nt: TGTGCCAGCAGCACCTGGGGACAGGGATGGCAAGAGACCCAGTACTTC; CDR3aa: CASSTWGQGWQETQYF
abundance: -; d_gene: -; v_gene: TRBV5-5; j_gene: TRBJ2-3; CDR3nt: TGTGCCGGCAGCTTGTATGACGGAGATACGCAGTATTTT; CDR3aa: CAGSLYDGDTQYF
abundance: -; d_gene: -; v_gene: TRBV11-2; j_gene: TRBJ2-7; CDR3nt: TGTGCCAGCAGCTTAGAACTCAGAGTGGACGAGCAGTACTTC; CDR3aa: CASSLELRVDEQYF
abundance: few; d_gene: -; v_gene: TRBV6-2/TRBV6-3; j_gene: TRBJ2-1; CDR3nt: TGTGCCAGCAGTTACGAGGCAGGGGTCTATGAGCAGTTCTTC; CDR3aa: CASSYEAGVYEQFF
abundance: -; d_gene: TRBD1; v_gene: TRBV14; j_gene: TRBJ2-3; CDR3nt: TGTGCCAGCAGCCGACCGGGGACAGGGGGCCCAGATACGCAGTATTTT; CDR3aa: CASSRPGTGGPDTQYF
abundance: -; d_gene: -; v_gene: TRBV7-9; j_gene: TRBJ2-1; CDR3nt: TGTGCCAGCAGCTTAGGCGAATATTCCTACAATGAGCAGTTCTTC; CDR3aa: CASSLGEYSYNEQFF
abundance: few; d_gene: -; v_gene: TRBV20-1; j_gene: TRBJ2-4; CDR3nt: TGCAGTGCTGTTAACTCATTAGCCAAAAACATTCAGTACTTC; CDR3aa: CSAVNSLAKNIQYF
abundance: -; d_gene: -; v_gene: TRBV5-1; j_gene: TRBJ1-2; CDR3nt: TGCGCCAGCAGCTTGGACGGGGGCTATGGCTACACCTTC; CDR3aa: CASSLDGGYGYTF
abundance: -; d_gene: -; v_gene: TRBV6-2/TRBV6-3; j_gene: TRBJ2-4; CDR3nt: TGTGCCAGCATGGGAAACATTCAGTACTTC; CDR3aa: CASMGNIQYF
abundance: -; d_gene: -; v_gene: TRBV2; j_gene: TRBJ2-1; CDR3nt: TGTGCCAGCAGTGAAGCGAGGAGGGTTGAGCAGTTCTTC; CDR3aa: CASSEARRVEQFF
abundance: many; d_gene: -; v_gene: TRBV3-1; j_gene: TRBJ2-7; CDR3nt: TGTGCCAGCAGCCAAGAGAATTGGGGGTACGAGCAGTACTTC; CDR3aa: CASSQENWGYEQYF
abundance: -; d_gene: TRBD1; v_gene: TRBV27; j_gene: TRBJ2-1; CDR3nt: TGTGCCAGCAGACCAGGGACAGGGTTCTACAATGAGCAGTTCTTC; CDR3aa: CASRPGTGFYNEQFF
abundance: -; d_gene: -; v_gene: TRBV29-1; j_gene: TRBJ1-2; CDR3nt: TGCAGCGTAGACGACCGAGGAACTATGCCGGGCTACACCTTC; CDR3aa: CSVDDRGTMPGYTF
abundance: -; d_gene: TRBD1; v_gene: TRBV20-1; j_gene: TRBJ1-5; CDR3nt: TGCAGTGCTAGAGCCGCGACAGGGGTCGGCCAGCCCCAGCATTTT; CDR3aa: CSARAATGVGQPQHF
abundance: many; d_gene: -; v_gene: TRBV6-2/TRBV6-3; j_gene: TRBJ2-1; CDR3nt: TGTGCCAGCAGTGACCCAACAGGGTTGGGAGGGTTCTTC; CDR3aa: CASSDPTGLGGFF
abundance: few; d_gene: -; v_gene: TRBV6-2/TRBV6-3; j_gene: TRBJ1-2; CDR3nt: TGTGCCAGCACCCCGGACCTAGGGAACTATGGCTACACCTTC; CDR3aa: CASTPDLGNYGYTF
abundance: -; d_gene: -; v_gene: TRBV27; j_gene: TRBJ2-1; CDR3nt: TGTGCCAGCAGTTTATCCCGCGGTTGGGGGTACAATGAGCAGTTCTTC; CDR3aa: CASSLSRGWGYNEQFF
abundance: many; d_gene: TRBD1; v_gene: TRBV20-1; j_gene: TRBJ1-4; CDR3nt: TGCAGTGCTAGAGAACTGACAGGGCGAGAGGAAAAACTGTTTTTT; CDR3aa: CSARELTGREEKLFF
abundance: -; d_gene: TRBD2; v_gene: TRBV6-5; j_gene: TRBJ2-2; CDR3nt: TGTGCCAGCAGTTTAGCGGGGTCGGGCGGGGAGCTGTTTTTT; CDR3aa: CASSLAGSGGELFF
abundance: -; d_gene: -; v_gene: TRBV7-2; j_gene: TRBJ2-3; CDR3nt: TGTGCCAGCAGCGAGGTTCGGACGCCCCCCACAGATACGCAGTATTTT; CDR3aa: CASSEVRTPPTDTQYF
abundance: -; d_gene: TRBD2; v_gene: TRBV20-1; j_gene: TRBJ2-3; CDR3nt: TGCAGTGCTTCCACTAGCGGGGGGGGAGATACGCAGTATTTT; CDR3aa: CSASTSGGGDTQYF
abundance: -; d_gene: TRBD1; v_gene: TRBV5-5; j_gene: TRBJ2-7; CDR3nt: TGTGCCAGCAGCACCCGAGGACAGGGTCAAGGCGAGCAGTACTTC; CDR3aa: CASSTRGQGQGEQYF
abundance: -; d_gene: -; v_gene: TRBV7-3; j_gene: TRBJ2-2; CDR3nt: TGTGCCAGCAGCTTGTCGCCCGGGAACACCGGGGAGCTGTTTTTT; CDR3aa: CASSLSPGNTGELFF
abundance: -; d_gene: -; v_gene: TRBV6-2/TRBV6-3; j_gene: TRBJ2-5; CDR3nt: TGTGCCAGCAGACTAACAGGGAACCAAGAGACCCAGTACTTC; CDR3aa: CASRLTGNQETQYF
abundance: -; d_gene: TRBD2; v_gene: TRBV18; j_gene: TRBJ2-5; CDR3nt: TGTGCCAGCTCACCAAGGACTAGCGGTCGGGGTCAAGAGACCCAGTACTTC; CDR3aa: CASSPRTSGRGQETQYF
abundance: many; d_gene: -; v_gene: TRBV6-2/TRBV6-3; j_gene: TRBJ2-7; CDR3nt: TGTGCCAGCAGTTACTACCTAGACAGCACCTACGAGCAGTACTTC; CDR3aa: CASSYYLDSTYEQYF
abundance: few; d_gene: -; v_gene: TRBV28; j_gene: TRBJ2-6; CDR3nt: TGTGCCAGCACCCAGCAAGGGACCGGGGCCAACGTCCTGACTTTC; CDR3aa: CASTQQGTGANVLTF